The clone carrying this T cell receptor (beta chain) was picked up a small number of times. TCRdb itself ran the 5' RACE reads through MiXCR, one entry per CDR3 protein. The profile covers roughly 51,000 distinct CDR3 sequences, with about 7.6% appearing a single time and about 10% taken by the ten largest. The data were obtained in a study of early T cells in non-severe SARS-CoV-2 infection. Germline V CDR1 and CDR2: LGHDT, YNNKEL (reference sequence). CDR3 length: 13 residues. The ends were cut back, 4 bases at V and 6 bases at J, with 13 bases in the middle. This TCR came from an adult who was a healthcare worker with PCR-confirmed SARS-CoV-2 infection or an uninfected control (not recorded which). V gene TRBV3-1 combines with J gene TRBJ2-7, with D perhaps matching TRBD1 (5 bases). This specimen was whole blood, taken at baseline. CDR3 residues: CASSLTQGREQYF. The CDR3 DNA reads TGTGCCAGCAGCCTAACCCAGGGTCGCGAGCAGTACTTC.